The rows below give T cell receptor beta chains drawn from one sample of a study of Ad26.COV2.S vaccination and SARS-CoV-2 variants. TCRdb keeps only in-frame clones here, not all; method: immunoSEQ multiplex PCR. The sample lists approximately 420,000 clones; around 89% were seen once. The material was peripheral blood, obtained in a trial of Ad26.COV2.S vaccine versus placebo. Every receptor here comes from a person between 18 and 65 years old who received the Ad26.COV2.S COVID-19 vaccine or a placebo. Both conserved end residues are part of each CDR3. Fields, in order: V gene, J gene, clone size, D gene, CDR3 DNA, CDR3 protein. The D gene is left open where the match is weak. Some rows have no size entry. The others give once, few or many, or a class for an expanded clone.

TRBV6-5	TRBJ2-2	.	TRBD2	TGTGCCAGCAGTCGGGGGACTAGGATAACCGGGGAGCTGTTTTTT	CASSRGTRITGELFF
TRBV29-1	TRBJ1-2	.	.	TGCAGCGTTGATTCGGGGGCGAGTTATGGCTACACCTTC	CSVDSGASYGYTF
TRBV3-1/TRBV3-2	TRBJ2-1	.	.	TGTGCCAGCAGCCAAGATACGGCGGGGGCCCGACACAATTCAGATAATGAGCAGTTCTTC	CASSQDTAGARHNSDNEQFF
TRBV7-2	TRBJ1-2	.	.	TGTGCCAGCAGCTTAGGAGGAAACTATGGCTACACCTTC	CASSLGGNYGYTF
TRBV7-2	TRBJ1-2	.	TRBD1	TGTGCCAGCAGTCGAAGACCCAACAGGGGCCGGGGCTACACCTTC	CASSRRPNRGRGYTF
TRBV6-6	TRBJ2-1	.	.	TGTGCCAGCAGGCCCGGGACCTACAATGAGCAGTTCTTC	CASRPGTYNEQFF
TRBV9	TRBJ2-3	.	TRBD1	TGTGCCAGCAGCGTAAGTGGCAGGGGGAACACAGATACGCAGTATTTT	CASSVSGRGNTDTQYF
TRBV7-2	TRBJ2-3	.	.	TGTGCCAGCGGCATACAGGGAATGAGCCCAGATACGCAGTATTTT	CASGIQGMSPDTQYF
TRBV11-2	TRBJ2-7	.	.	TGTGCCAGCAGAAGAGTCGGGGGGACAGGTTCGGAGCAGTACTTC	CASRRVGGTGSEQYF
TRBV10-3	TRBJ2-5	.	.	TGTGCCATCGGGGCCATCCAAGAGACCCAGTACTTC	CAIGAIQETQYF
TRBV21-1	TRBJ2-4	.	.	TGTGCCAGCAGCAAAGTATCAGGGGCAATAGGAGAAGACCTAGCCAAAAACATTCAGTACTTC	CASSKVSGAIGEDLAKNIQYF
TRBV10-3	TRBJ1-2	.	TRBD1	TGTGCCACGCATATCCCACGGGACAGGGGGGCAGGAGGCTACACCTTC	CATHIPRDRGAGGYTF
TRBV5-6	TRBJ2-7	.	.	TGTGCCAGCAGCGGTACTAGCTACGAGCAGTACTTC	CASSGTSYEQYF
TRBV7-9	TRBJ2-7	.	.	TGTGCCAGCAGCCGGTCTTGGTACGAGCAGTACTTC	CASSRSWYEQYF
TRBV7-9	TRBJ1-2	.	.	TGTGCCAGCAGCTCAACAACTAACTATGGCTACACCTTC	CASSSTTNYGYTF
TRBV6-5	TRBJ1-5	.	.	TGTGCCAGCAGTTACGGGGGACGGTATAGCAATCAGCCCCAGCATTTT	CASSYGGRYSNQPQHF
TRBV5-8	TRBJ1-1	.	.	TGTGCCAGCAGCTTGTACTCAGGGAACACTGAAGCTTTCTTT	CASSLYSGNTEAFF
TRBV6-2/TRBV6-3	TRBJ2-5	.	TRBD1	TGTGCCAGCAGTTACGAAGATGTGGCAGGGGGCGCGGAGACCCAGTACTTC	CASSYEDVAGGAETQYF
TRBV10-3	TRBJ2-3	.	TRBD2	TGTGCCATCAGCTCCGGACTAGCGGGGGGCACAGATACGCAGTATTTT	CAISSGLAGGTDTQYF
TRBV7-8	TRBJ2-7	.	TRBD1	TGTGCCAGCAGCTTTGGACAGGGGGGTCGGTACGAGCAGTACTTC	CASSFGQGGRYEQYF
TRBV7-2	TRBJ1-2	.	.	TGTGCCAGCAGCTATGGCCCTGGGACGGGCTACACCTTC	CASSYGPGTGYTF
TRBV28	TRBJ2-4	.	.	TGTGCCAGCAGTCTCAGGAAAAACATTCAGTACTTC	CASSLRKNIQYF
TRBV3-1/TRBV3-2	TRBJ2-3	.	.	TGTGCCAGCAGCCAGAGACAGGCGTACACAGATACGCAGTATTTT	CASSQRQAYTDTQYF
TRBV9	TRBJ1-3	few	.	TGTGCCAGCAGCGTAGGACCTACTGGAAACACCATATATTTT	CASSVGPTGNTIYF
TRBV7-3	TRBJ2-7	few	TRBD2	TGTGCCAGCAGCCCTACCCCAGGGAGGGCAATAATGGGGCAGTACTTC	CASSPTPGRAIMGQYF
TRBV11-2	TRBJ1-4	.	.	TGTGCCAGCAGCTTATCGTACGAGAGGGGTATGGTAGAGGAAAAACTGTTTTTT	CASSLSYERGMVEEKLFF
TRBV30	TRBJ2-7	.	.	TGTGCCTGGAGTGTAGGCAGGGAGCAGTACTTC	CAWSVGREQYF
TRBV4-1	TRBJ2-7	.	.	TGCGCCAGCAGCCAAGATACGGGTCTTGGGGAGCAGTACTTC	CASSQDTGLGEQYF
TRBV18	TRBJ2-3	.	.	TGTGCCAGCTCACCGTACGGGGCAGATACGCAGTATTTT	CASSPYGADTQYF
TRBV7-2	TRBJ1-4	.	.	TGTGCCAGCAGCGAACGCAGGGTTATCACTAATGAAAAACTGTTTTTT	CASSERRVITNEKLFF
TRBV7-9	TRBJ2-1	few	TRBD2	TGTGCCAGCAGCTCGCTGACTAGCGGGGGCTCCTACAATGAGCAGTTCTTC	CASSSLTSGGSYNEQFF
TRBV5-1	TRBJ1-4	.	.	TGCGCCAGCAGCTTGGTCGAGGGTGAAAAACTGTTTTTT	CASSLVEGEKLFF
TRBV19	TRBJ1-3	.	.	TGTGCCAGTAGTATAGGAAGGGGTACAACTGGAAACACCATATATTTT	CASSIGRGTTGNTIYF
TRBV19	TRBJ2-1	.	.	TGTGCCAGTAGTATTAGCTCCTACAATGAGCAGTTCTTC	CASSISSYNEQFF
TRBV28	TRBJ1-1	.	.	TGTGCCAGCAGTTTGAGGAGAAGGACTGAAGCTTTCTTT	CASSLRRRTEAFF
TRBV19	TRBJ2-2	.	TRBD2	TGTGCCAGTAACCCACTAGCGGGGATGAACACCGGGGAGCTGTTTTTT	CASNPLAGMNTGELFF
TRBV12-3/TRBV12-4	TRBJ2-7	.	.	TGTGCCAGCAGTTTCTACTACGAGCAGTACTTC	CASSFYYEQYF
TRBV4-2	TRBJ2-2	.	TRBD1	TGTGCCAGCAGCCAAGCAGGGGGCTACGGGGAGCTGTTTTTT	CASSQAGGYGELFF
TRBV7-2	TRBJ2-7	.	.	TGTGCCAGCAGCTTGAACCCAGCCCCTTACGAGCAGTACTTC	CASSLNPAPYEQYF
TRBV10-3	TRBJ1-1	.	TRBD1	TGTGCCATCACCCAGGGGGGGAGCACTGAAGCTTTCTTT	CAITQGGSTEAFF